These 5 T cell receptor beta chains originate from one sample sequenced in a study of T cells in Graves' hyperthyroidism and ophthalmopathy (dated by TCRdb to between 2017 and 2020). The receptor library was made with multiplex PCR. TCRdb records Illumina HiSeq 2000 as the sequencer. TCR beta CDR3 regions were amplified from RNA transcripts. A first-round RT-PCR of the TCR CDR3 used the HTBI primer set with the Qiagen OneStep RT-PCR kit. TCRdb handled the public reads itself, with Q25 trimming in fastp and clone calling in MiXCR, and kept productive beta chains. Entries are consolidated by CDR3 protein sequence, retaining the most common genes and DNA. This sample lists some 550,000 distinct CDR3 sequences; roughly 15% were detected once. The ten largest make up under 3.5% of the sample. Input material: blood. The receptors come from a middle-aged woman with Graves' ophthalmopathy.

This clonotype occurred many times. This sequence joins TRBV5-1 and TRBJ2-7; no definite D call. Germline CDR1 is SGHRS and CDR2 is YFSETQ. V lost 0 bases and J 3 bases, leaving 7 bases between the germline ends. There are 13 residues in the CDR3. CDR3 amino acids: CASSLEASYEQYF. The CDR3 DNA is TGCGCCAGCAGCTTGGAGGCTAGCTACGAGCAGTACTTC. Based on the CDR3 plus reference TRBV5-1 and TRBJ2-7, the full variable domain is KAGVTQTPRYLIKTRGQQVTLSCSPISGHRSVSWYQQTPGQGLQFLFEYFSETQRNKGNFPGRFSGRQFSNSRSEMNVSTLELGDSALYLCASSLEASYEQYFGPGTRLTVT.

This clonotype was counted many times. The chain uses TRBV7-8 and TRBJ2-1; D is uncertain. CDR3 length: 12 residues. Germline lookup yields CDR1 SGHVS and CDR2 FQNEAQ. V was cut by 8 bases and J by 0 bases, with 5 bases left in between. CDR3 DNA: TGTGCCAGCGGGCTCTCCTACAATGAGCAGTTCTTC. Its translation is CASGLSYNEQFF.

The chain employs TRBV25-1 and TRBJ2-3, with TRBD2 matching over 9 bases. The CDR3 spans 17 residues. V trimming: 6 bases; J trimming: 1 base; junction bases outside the gene matches: 11. CDR1 MGHDK and CDR2 SYGVNS come from the germline V gene. CDR3: CASRKSGGGGGTDTQYF. Written as DNA, the CDR3 is TGTGCCAGCAGGAAGTCGGGCGGGGGGGGTGGCACAGATACGCAGTATTTT.

This clonotype has at least ten counts. This sequence joins TRBV27 and TRBJ1-1; no firm D call. The CDR3 loop spans 14 amino acids. V lost 5 bases and J lost 10, with 20 bases in between. CDR1 is MNHEY and CDR2 is SMNVEV in the germline V gene (reference sequence). In DNA, the CDR3 is TGTGCCAGCAGTACTCGCCAATCCCCTGGCGGAGCTTTCTTT. Amino acids: CASSTRQSPGGAFF.

This clonotype was found many times. The rearrangement uses TRBV3-1 and TRBJ2-5, with 7 nucleotides matching TRBD2. CDR1 LGHDT and CDR2 YNNKEL come from the germline V gene (reference sequence). The CDR3 is 13 amino acids. Trimming took 0 bases from V and 5 from J; bases not matched to a gene: 0. The CDR3 loop is CASSQEGGETQYF. The CDR3 DNA sequence: TGTGCCAGCAGCCAAGAGGGAGGGGAGACCCAGTACTTC.